The 27 T cell receptor beta chains below were found in one sample sequenced in a study of identical twins. TCRdb called the 5' RACE reads again in MiXCR, with one record for every CDR3 protein. The sample shows more than 650,000 distinct CDR3 sequences, 6.1% of them seen only once. The sequenced material came from naive T cells sorted from blood. All receptors derive from a man younger than 35 in good health.

This clonotype was found a few times. The chain combines TRBV25-1 with TRBJ1-4, with TRBD1 matching over 8 bases. After removal of 3 bases from V and 0 bases from J, the junction contained 9 bases not matched to a gene. Germline V CDR1 and CDR2: MGHDK, SYGVNS. This CDR3 spans 18 amino acids. CDR3 amino acids: CASSEGQGALATNEKLFF. The CDR3 region has the DNA TGTGCCAGCAGTGAGGGCCAGGGGGCCCTTGCAACTAATGAAAAACTGTTTTTT.

This clonotype occurred a few times. The rearrangement joins TRBV15 to TRBJ2-3, with 7 bases lining up with TRBD1. The CDR3 has 16 amino acids. V was clipped by 3 bases and J by 8 bases; unmatched bases: 14. From germline, CDR1 is LNHNV and CDR2 YYDKDF (reference sequence). The CDR3 region has the DNA TGTGCCACCAGCAGCAGGCAGGGGGTTGGGCGAGGTACGCAGTATTTT. This codes for CATSSRQGVGRGTQYF.

A few counts support this clonotype. This chain joins TRBV20-1 and TRBJ2-7, with 9 positions matching TRBD2. This CDR3 has 15 amino acids. Germline V gene data show CDR1 as DFQATT and CDR2 as SNEGSKA (reference sequence). Losses at the gene ends were 3 bases for V and 5 bases for J; bases not matched to a gene: 11. DNA of the CDR3: TGCAGTGCTAGGTCCGCTAGCGGGAACGAGCACGAGCAGTACGTC. Residues: CSARSASGNEHEQYV.

The chain has TRBV5-1 and TRBJ2-7, with D unclear. Per the germline V gene, CDR1 is SGHRS and CDR2 is YFSETQ. V was trimmed by 4 bases and J by 7 bases, leaving 9 bases between them. The CDR3 totals 11 residues. The CDR3 DNA is TGCGCCAGCAGCGGGGTGAGGGAGCAGTACTTC. Translating gives CASSGVREQYF.

This rearrangement joins TRBV6-5 to TRBJ2-5; the D call may be TRBD1 or TRBD2 (5 bases each). Looked up from germline, CDR1 is MNHEY and CDR2 is SVGAGI. Trimming removed 4 bases at V and 0 bases at J, with 12 bases between. CDR3 length equals 15 residues. Here the CDR3 reads CASSLTRDHQETQYF. The CDR3 nucleotides are TGTGCCAGCAGTTTAACCCGGGACCACCAAGAGACCCAGTACTTC.

This clonotype was picked up a small number of times. The J gene is TRBJ2-7, the V gene TRBV19; tentatively, D is TRBD1 or TRBD2 (5 bases each). This CDR3 region has 16 residues. V dropped 1 base and J dropped 0 bases, with 13 bases sitting between them. Germline CDR1 is LNHDA and CDR2 is SQIVND (reference sequence). The CDR3 bases are TGTGCCAGTAGTATAGCTGGGACGGTGAGCTCCTACGAGCAGTACTTC. This gives the protein CASSIAGTVSSYEQYF.

This clonotype was seen more than once but under ten times. The rearrangement joins TRBV6-1 to TRBJ1-4; a weak D match, TRBD1 (6 bases). Between the trimmed V and J ends, which lost 7 bases and 8 bases, there was a span of 17 bases. Per the germline V gene, CDR1 is MNHNS and CDR2 is SASEGT. The CDR3 has 14 residues. The chain's CDR3 is CASKLGQGNEKLFF. CDR3 DNA sequence: TGTGCCAGCAAATTAGGCCAGGGGAACGAAAAACTGTTTTTT.

This clonotype was seen many times. The J gene is TRBJ2-1, the V gene TRBV11-1; 10 positions agree with TRBD2. The CDR3 has 19 amino acids. V shed 2 bases, J shed 2 bases, and the junction held 12 bases outside the gene matches. Germline CDR1 is SGHAT and CDR2 is FQDESV (reference sequence). CDR3 residues: CASSLFLLAGARPYNEQFF. In DNA, the CDR3 is TGTGCCAGCAGCTTATTTCTCCTAGCGGGAGCGAGGCCCTACAATGAGCAGTTCTTC.

This clonotype was recorded at least ten times. The gene calls are TRBV12-3 or TRBV12-4 and TRBJ2-5, with no clear D. The germline V and J ends were trimmed by 2 bases and 4 bases, with 17 bases remaining between them. The CDR3 is 16 residues long. CDR3 in DNA: TGTGCCAGCAGTTTAAGTACAGCGCGCAAGGGAGAGACCCAGTACTTC. The encoded protein is CASSLSTARKGETQYF.

There are many counts of this clonotype. The chain links TRBV24-1 to TRBJ2-2; D possibly corresponds to TRBD2 (5 bases). Germline CDR1 and CDR2: KGHDR and SFDVKD. The CDR3 is made up of 17 amino acids. V lost 4 bases and J lost 0, with 14 bases in between. The CDR3 region is CATSDPRGSANTGELFF. As DNA, the CDR3 is TGTGCCACCAGTGACCCTCGGGGTAGCGCGAACACCGGGGAGCTGTTTTTT.

This clonotype was recorded a few times. The chain is built from TRBV7-2 and TRBJ2-1; D possibly matches TRBD1 or TRBD2 (5 bases each). Per germline, CDR1 SGHTA and CDR2 FQGNSA. This CDR3 contains 14 residues. Trimming took off 5 bases at V and 5 bases at J, with 13 bases between the two ends. The DNA of the CDR3 is TGTGCCAGCAGCCTGGGACGGCGAAACAATGAGCAGTTCTTC. Its protein product is CASSLGRRNNEQFF.

This clonotype came up many times. The rearrangement uses TRBV29-1 and TRBJ2-7; maybe TRBD2 (5 bases). V dropped 4 bases and J dropped 1 base, with 14 bases sitting between them. This CDR3 has 14 amino acids. The germline V gene encodes CDR1 SQVTM and CDR2 ANQGSEA. CDR3 in DNA: TGCAGCGTTGGAGTGCGAGGGCCATCCTACGAGCAGTACTTC. It encodes CSVGVRGPSYEQYF.

The rearrangement links TRBV12-3 or TRBV12-4 to TRBJ1-2; 8 nucleotides line up with TRBD1. V gave up 0 bases and J gave up 4 bases; unmatched junction bases: 13. This CDR3 comprises 18 residues. CDR3 DNA sequence: TGTGCCAGCAGTTTAGCAATAAACTATCGGACAGGGACCTATGGCTACACCTTC. Amino acid sequence: CASSLAINYRTGTYGYTF.

This clonotype was seen at least ten times. The CDR3 region has the DNA TGCAGCGTTGAAAACACAGATACGCAGTATTTT. Protein product: CSVENTDTQYF. The chain employs TRBV29-1 and TRBJ2-3; D is undetermined. Trimming cost V 2 bases and J 2 bases, with 2 bases left between them. Germline V gene lookup returns CDR1 SQVTM and CDR2 ANQGSEA. The length of the CDR3 is 11 residues.

CDR3 bases: TGTGCCAGCAGCTTAGGGAGAGGGTCTCTCAATGAGCAGTTCTTC. This encodes CASSLGRGSLNEQFF. The chain couples TRBV7-9 to TRBJ2-1; weak D call: TRBD2 (5 bases). Germline assignment: CDR1 SEHNR and CDR2 FQNEAQ (reference sequence). The CDR3 contains 15 residues. Trimming stripped 1 base from V and 6 bases from J, with 13 bases between.

This clonotype has at least ten counts. V is TRBV12-3 or TRBV12-4 and J is TRBJ1-2; D remains unclear. The V end lost 7 bases, the J end lost 4 bases, and 7 bases lay between the germline ends. This CDR3 comprises 11 residues. In nucleotides, the CDR3 is TGTGCCAGCAACCAGATCTATGGCTACACCTTC. Translating gives CASNQIYGYTF.

This clonotype was counted a few times. The chain has TRBV5-1 and TRBJ2-2, with 8 bases lining up with TRBD2. The CDR3 sequence is 16 residues long. The V and J ends lost 2 bases and 5 bases, in that order; junction bases with no gene match: 8. The germline V gene encodes CDR1 SGHRS and CDR2 YFSETQ. CDR3 sequence reads: CASSLTPGLGTGELFF. DNA of the CDR3: TGCGCCAGCAGCTTAACTCCGGGACTAGGTACCGGGGAGCTGTTTTTT. Complete variable domain (other parts from reference TRBV5-1 and TRBJ2-2): KAGVTQTPRYLIKTRGQQVTLSCSPISGHRSVSWYQQTPGQGLQFLFEYFSETQRNKGNFPGRFSGRQFSNSRSEMNVSTLELGDSALYLCASSLTPGLGTGELFFGEGSRLTVL.

This chain connects TRBV12-3 or TRBV12-4 to TRBJ2-3, with TRBD1 as a possible D gene (5 bases). The CDR3 covers 10 residues. With 8 bases removed from V and 11 bases from J, the gap between germline ends came to 11 bases. The CDR3 DNA follows: TGTGCCAGCGAAGGGGAAGGGCAGTATTTT. Translating gives CASEGEGQYF.

At least ten counts were recorded for this clonotype. The chain recombines TRBV10-3 with TRBJ2-3, with 9 bases identical to TRBD1. This CDR3 spans 15 amino acids. J lost 2 bases, V lost 7 bases, and 7 bases had no gene match. Germline V gives CDR1 ENHRY, CDR2 SYGVKD. CDR3 amino acids: CAINPGQGHTDTQYF. CDR3 DNA: TGTGCCATCAATCCGGGACAGGGACACACAGATACGCAGTATTTT.

This clonotype was counted only a few times. This chain links TRBV18 with TRBJ2-7; D perhaps matches TRBD2 (5 bases). Trimming removed 2 bases from V and 5 bases from J, with 19 bases in between. CDR3 size: 16 residues. Per germline, CDR1 KGHSH and CDR2 LQKENI. CDR3 nucleotide sequence: TGTGCCAGCTCACCATTAGAACTAGAGATGTTAGACGAGCAGTACGTC. This encodes CASSPLELEMLDEQYV.

This clonotype came up many times. The rearrangement uses TRBV20-1 and TRBJ2-7; no clear D gene. Germline CDR1 reads DFQATT; CDR2 reads SNEGSKA (reference sequence). V was shortened by 3 bases and J by 3 bases, with 9 bases between the two germline ends. The CDR3 runs 12 residues. The CDR3 loop reads CSASEGYYEQYF. The DNA for the CDR3 is TGCAGTGCTAGTGAAGGATACTACGAGCAGTACTTC.

This chain connects TRBV6-1 to TRBJ2-1; no clear D gene. Germline loops: CDR1 MNHNS, CDR2 SASEGT. V lost 5 bases and J 7 bases, leaving 15 bases between the germline ends. The CDR3 spans 14 residues. CDR3 sequence (DNA): TGTGCCAGCAGTAAATCGTTATGGGGAAATGAGCAGTTCTTC. It translates to CASSKSLWGNEQFF.

This clonotype was counted between two and nine times. V is TRBV3-1 and J is TRBJ2-4; the D is unclear. The CDR3 is 15 residues long. V lost 0 bases and J 0 bases, leaving 6 bases between the germline ends. Germline-derived CDR1 and CDR2 are LGHDT and YNNKEL (reference sequence). CDR3 in amino acids: CASSQEHLAKNIQYF. CDR3 sequence (DNA): TGTGCCAGCAGCCAAGAACACCTAGCCAAAAACATTCAGTACTTC.

The chain employs TRBV12-3 or TRBV12-4 and TRBJ1-4; D ambiguous. This CDR3 comprises 14 residues. Deletions cut 5 bases from V and 4 bases from J, with 11 bases between. The CDR3 DNA sequence: TGTGCCAGCAGTATACGACGGCGTAATGAAAAACTGTTTTTT. Translating it yields CASSIRRRNEKLFF.

This clonotype came up a few times. The chain is built from TRBV6-2 or TRBV6-3 and TRBJ1-1, with D hard to call. CDR3 length equals 14 residues. Trimming removed 8 bases at V and 6 bases at J, with 19 bases between. Germline assignment: CDR1 MNHEY and CDR2 SVGEGT. The CDR3: CASAPRLGVAEAFF. As DNA, the CDR3 is TGTGCCAGCGCGCCCCGACTCGGGGTGGCTGAAGCTTTCTTT.

This clonotype was recorded at least ten times. CDR3 nucleotides: TGTGCCAGCTCAAGGGACAGCAACACTGAAGCTTTCTTT. Its protein is CASSRDSNTEAFF. The chain combines TRBV18 with TRBJ1-1; TRBD1 matches at 7 bases. Germline V gene data show CDR1 as KGHSH and CDR2 as LQKENI. The J segment lost 2 bases and the V segment lost 5 bases, leaving 2 bases of the junction unmatched. The CDR3 totals 13 residues.

This clonotype came up many times. The rearrangement uses TRBV7-9 and TRBJ1-4, with TRBD1 as a possible D gene (5 bases). Trimming took off 9 bases at V and 5 bases at J, with 13 bases between the two ends. CDR3 length equals 13 residues. CDR1 SEHNR and CDR2 FQNEAQ come from the germline V gene (reference sequence). This CDR3 reads CASDGTLNEKLFF. Here the CDR3 DNA reads TGTGCCAGTGACGGGACCCTCAATGAAAAACTGTTTTTT.